This T cell receptor beta chain came from a study of cytomegalovirus exposure and HLA in healthy donors. The CDR3 spans 15 residues. The J segment lost 7 bases and the V segment lost 5 bases, leaving 8 bases of the junction unmatched. Germline V gene sequence: CDR1 SEHNR, CDR2 FQNEAQ (reference sequence). Note on this clone: Its antigen is unidentified.

General study findings and limits: Previous analysis showed most TCR beta V segments were productive about 87% or about 30% of the time.

A multiplex PCR was run with 60 Vbeta primers and 13 Jbeta primers. This table comes from immunoSEQ multiplex PCR, and its TCRdb copy is limited to in-frame clones, with some not included. The sample carries approximately 200,000 clones, roughly 85% recorded once. The receptor comes from a woman in her twenties or thirties in good health and CMV-seropositive. The rearrangement links TRBV7-9 to TRBJ1-6; 7 bases are shared with TRBD1. Sequences were obtained from PBMCs. In DNA, the CDR3 is TGTGCCAGCAGCACCCCCACAGGGGTAAATTCACCCCTCCACTTT. Translated, it gives CASSTPTGVNSPLHF. Together with reference TRBV7-9 and TRBJ1-6, the CDR3 gives the full variable domain: DTGVSQNPRHKITKRGQNVTFRCDPISEHNRLYWYRQTLGQGPEFLTYFQNEAQLEKSRLLSDRFSAERPKGSFSTLEIQRTEQGDSAMYLCASSTPTGVNSPLHFGNGTRLTVT.